Below, 9 T cell receptor beta chains from the same sample are listed, as sequenced in a study of B cell selection in AIRE deficiency. Sorting defined conventional CD4 T cells as CD4+CD127+. Generated by immunoSEQ multiplex PCR, the TCRdb table keeps only in-frame clones and is missing some. This sample has 21,000 or so clones; less than 98% occur once, and the top ten carry around 0.33%. Sequences were obtained from conventional CD4+ T cells sorted from PBMCs. Source of these receptors: a human donor with AIRE deficiency.

The rearrangement links TRBV11-2 to TRBJ2-7; maybe TRBD2 (5 bases). V was clipped by 6 bases and J by 6 bases, with 9 bases between them. The germline V gene has CDR1 SGHAT and CDR2 FQNNGV. This CDR3 contains 11 residues. CDR3 sequence reads: CASRVRVEQYF. In nucleotides, the CDR3 is TGTGCCAGCAGGGTGCGGGTCGAGCAGTACTTC.

The chain couples TRBV7-2 to TRBJ1-2; D is unclear. Trimming took off 7 bases at V and 3 bases at J, with 21 bases between the two ends. There are 16 residues in the CDR3. Per the germline V gene, CDR1 is SGHTA and CDR2 is FQGNSA. The CDR3 sequence is CASTLGLAEVHYGYTF. The CDR3 DNA follows: TGTGCCAGCACCCTAGGGTTAGCGGAGGTTCACTATGGCTACACCTTC.

As DNA, the CDR3 is TGTGCCAGCAGTGAACCTACGGGACGGATAAATGAAAAACTGTTTTTT. Amino acid sequence: CASSEPTGRINEKLFF. This chain connects TRBV25-1 to TRBJ1-4; D perhaps matches TRBD1 (5 bases). This CDR3 is 16 amino acids long. The ends were cut back, 2 bases at V and 5 bases at J, with 15 bases in the middle. The germline gives CDR1 MGHDK, CDR2 SYGVNS.

This clone has only one observation. The chain employs TRBV11-1 and TRBJ2-1; 10 nucleotides agree with TRBD2. This CDR3 region has 15 residues. V lost 5 bases and J lost 4; bases outside the gene matches: 5. Germline CDR1 and CDR2: SGHAT and FQDESV (reference sequence). The CDR3 here is CASSPRLAGYNEQFF. The CDR3 bases are TGTGCCAGCAGCCCCCGACTAGCGGGTTACAATGAGCAGTTCTTC. Full variable domain (remainder filled in from reference TRBV11-1 and TRBJ2-1): EAEVAQSPRYKITEKSQAVAFWCDPISGHATLYWYRQILGQGPELLVQFQDESVVDDSQLPKDRFSAERLKGVDSTLKIQPAELGDSAMYLCASSPRLAGYNEQFFGPGTRLTVL.

The rearrangement joins TRBV7-3 to TRBJ2-4; D unresolved. This CDR3 has 14 amino acids. Germline V gene data show CDR1 as SGHTA and CDR2 as FQGTGA. V was trimmed by 5 bases and J by 0 bases, leaving 8 bases between them. This chain's CDR3 is CASSRRLAKNIQYF. Written as DNA, the CDR3 is TGTGCCAGCAGCCGGAGACTAGCCAAAAACATTCAGTACTTC.

CDR3: CASSLGLAGGTDTQYF. As DNA, the CDR3 is TGTGCCAGCAGCTTGGGACTAGCGGGAGGGACAGATACGCAGTATTTT. The chain is built from TRBV7-2 and TRBJ2-3, with TRBD2 identical over 16 bases. Losses at the gene ends were 3 bases for V and 3 bases for J; bases not matched to a gene: 0. Looked up from germline, CDR1 is SGHTA and CDR2 is FQGNSA. The CDR3 consists of 16 residues.

This chain uses TRBV5-1 with TRBJ2-1; D gene uncertain. Trimming removed 0 bases at V and 1 base at J, with 8 bases between. The CDR3 has 15 residues. Germline CDR1 and CDR2: SGHRS and YFSETQ. Here the CDR3 DNA reads TGCGCCAGCAGCTTGGGGGGATGGTCCTACAATGAGCAGTTCTTC. The encoded protein is CASSLGGWSYNEQFF. Using reference TRBV5-1 and TRBJ2-1 for the parts outside the CDR3, the full variable domain is KAGVTQTPRYLIKTRGQQVTLSCSPISGHRSVSWYQQTPGQGLQFLFEYFSETQRNKGNFPGRFSGRQFSNSRSEMNVSTLELGDSALYLCASSLGGWSYNEQFFGPGTRLTVL.

The chain has TRBV11-2 and TRBJ1-2; 9 nucleotides match TRBD1. With V trimmed by 5 bases and J by 5 bases, 3 bases remained unmatched. Germline lookup yields CDR1 SGHAT and CDR2 FQNNGV. The CDR3 runs to 13 residues. The CDR3 loop reads CASSPDRGYGYTF. CDR3 nucleotide sequence: TGTGCCAGCAGCCCAGACAGGGGGTATGGCTACACCTTC.

V and J are TRBV5-8 and TRBJ2-5; either TRBD1 or TRBD2 may supply D (5 bases each). CDR3 size: 15 residues. The V end was cut by 4 bases, the J end by 4 bases, with 17 bases between. From germline, CDR1 is SGHTS and CDR2 YDEGEE. CDR3 amino acids: CASSPGTVDGETQYF. DNA of the CDR3: TGTGCCAGCAGCCCCGGGACGGTTGATGGAGAGACCCAGTACTTC.